The entry below describes one TCR beta chain. Its target is not known. Other DNA sequences of this sample code for an identical CDR3. This sample was included in a study of cytomegalovirus exposure and HLA in healthy donors. This PCR relied on a set of 60 Vbeta primers and 13 Jbeta primers. The assay was immunoSEQ multiplex PCR, and TCRdb's table has in-frame clones only and misses some. The sample shows some 71,000 clones, roughly 80% of them seen only once. Study conclusions and caveats: Later on, a genetic analysis was performed. It linked a missense variant in DCLRE1C with V- and J-gene trimming of TCR beta. An Asian-associated ancestry cluster reportedly showed fewer N-insertions than the approximately 620-donor mean in a later analysis. A later analysis found common viral pathogens apparently linked to several of the most significant clusters.

This CDR3 is 12 amino acids long. Germline V lookup: CDR1 SQVTM, CDR2 ANQGSEA. The ends were cut back, 3 bases at V and 1 base at J, with 6 bases in the middle. The sequence was obtained from a woman in her 30s in good health and CMV-seropositive. The sequencing sample was made of PBMCs. V and J are TRBV29-1 and TRBJ1-1, with D perhaps TRBD1 (5 bases). CDR3 protein: CSVDRGNTEAFF. CDR3 nucleotide sequence: TGCAGCGTTGATAGGGGGAACACTGAAGCTTTCTTT.